The T cell receptor beta chain under discussion was sequenced for a study of shared clonotypes between healthy human individuals. Trimming took 1 base from V and 3 from J; bases not matched to a gene: 6. Germline loops: CDR1 SGHTA, CDR2 FQGNSA. This CDR3 spans 16 amino acids. Naive CD8 isolation took CD45RO-negative cells positively selected for CCR7 and excluded terminally differentiated effector memory CD45RA+ cells. The protocol was immunoSEQ multiplex PCR, while the TCRdb copy is restricted to in-frame clones and leaves out a portion. Here the sample spans under 700,000 clones, roughly 96% being singletons.

The sequenced sample was naive CD8+ T cells sorted from blood. The sequence was obtained from a woman aged 25 to 39 in good health. The rearrangement uses TRBV7-2 and TRBJ2-7, with TRBD2 matching over 10 bases. CDR3 DNA: TGTGCCAGCAGCTTAGGAAGCGGGAGGGGAGTCTACGAGCAGTACTTC. This sequence encodes CASSLGSGRGVYEQYF.